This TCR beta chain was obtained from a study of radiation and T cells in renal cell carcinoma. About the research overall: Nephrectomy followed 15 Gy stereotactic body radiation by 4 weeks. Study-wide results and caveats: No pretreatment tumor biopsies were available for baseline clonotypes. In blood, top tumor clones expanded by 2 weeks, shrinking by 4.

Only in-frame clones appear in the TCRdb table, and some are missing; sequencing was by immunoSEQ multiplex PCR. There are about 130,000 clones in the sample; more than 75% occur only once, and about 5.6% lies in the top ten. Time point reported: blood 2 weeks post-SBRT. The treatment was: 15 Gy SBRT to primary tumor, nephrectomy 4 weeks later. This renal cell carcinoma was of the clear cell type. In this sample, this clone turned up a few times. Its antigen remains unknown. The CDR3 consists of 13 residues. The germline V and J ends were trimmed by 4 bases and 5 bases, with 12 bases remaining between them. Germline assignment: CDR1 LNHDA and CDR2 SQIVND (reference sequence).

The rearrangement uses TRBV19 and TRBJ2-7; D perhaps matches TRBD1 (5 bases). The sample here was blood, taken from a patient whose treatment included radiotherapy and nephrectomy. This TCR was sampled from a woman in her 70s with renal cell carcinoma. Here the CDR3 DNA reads TGTGCCAGTAGTACAACAGGTTCCAACGAGCAGTACTTC. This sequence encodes CASSTTGSNEQYF.